This T cell receptor (beta chain) was obtained from a study of Ad26.COV2.S vaccination and SARS-CoV-2 variants. Some clones are missing from TCRdb's copy, which holds only in-frame ones; the method was immunoSEQ multiplex PCR. The profile shows about 180,000 clones, around 90% of them singletons. This CDR3 comprises 17 residues. Germline CDR1 reads MDHEN; CDR2 reads SYDVKM. With 5 bases clipped from V and 4 bases from J, the junction kept 14 bases outside the gene matches. This clone appeared a few times. The specimen comprised peripheral blood, sampled after recovery from COVID-19. The TCR was taken from a human donor who had recovered from COVID-19. V is TRBV28 and J is TRBJ2-7, with 10 bases fitting TRBD1. Written as DNA, the CDR3 is TGTGCCAGCAGTGCCACCGGGACAGGGGCCGGTGGGTACGAGCAGTACTTC. Residues: CASSATGTGAGGYEQYF.